Below are 22 T cell receptor beta chains sequenced from a single sample in a study of T cell responses to AZD1222 COVID-19 vaccine. Profiled with immunoSEQ multiplex PCR; TCRdb holds only in-frame clones, not every one. The data hold 140,000 to 150,000 clones, with 91% observed a single time. Sequencing used peripheral blood, obtained on day 0 of AZD1222 vaccination. Receptors were obtained from an adult in good health.

The chain recombines TRBV29-1 with TRBJ2-5; 14 bases map to TRBD2. CDR1 and CDR2 from the germline V gene are SQVTM and ANQGSEA. V shed 3 bases, J shed 2 bases, and the junction held 5 bases outside the gene matches. The CDR3 runs to 16 residues. This chain's CDR3 is CSVDGLAGGYQETQYF. CDR3 DNA: TGCAGCGTTGACGGACTAGCGGGGGGTTATCAAGAGACCCAGTACTTC.

The V and J genes are TRBV9 and TRBJ2-7; 7 bases align to TRBD1. The CDR3 covers 15 residues. Unmatched junction bases numbered 10, after V lost 3 bases and J lost 4 bases. Germline CDR1 and CDR2: SGDLS and YYNGEE. The CDR3 region has the DNA TGTGCCAGCAGCGAGGGGGCTTTCCTCCAGTACGAGCAGTACTTC. Protein sequence: CASSEGAFLQYEQYF.

The chain uses TRBV13 and TRBJ2-7, with 7 bases matching TRBD1. V was clipped by 3 bases and J by 0 bases; unmatched bases: 2. This CDR3 region has 14 residues. Germline V gene lookup returns CDR1 PRHDT and CDR2 FYEKMQ (reference sequence). CDR3 loop: CASSFRQGSYEQYF. CDR3 in DNA: TGTGCCAGCAGCTTTCGACAGGGCTCCTACGAGCAGTACTTC.

Written as DNA, the CDR3 is TGTGCCAGCAGGGGCTCCTATAATTCACCCCTCCACTTT. As protein: CASRGSYNSPLHF. This chain connects TRBV6-5 to TRBJ1-6; D is undetermined. Germline lookup yields CDR1 MNHEY and CDR2 SVGAGI. The CDR3 contains 13 residues. Deletions cut 6 bases from V and 0 bases from J, with 3 bases between.

V and J are TRBV9 and TRBJ2-3, with 11 nucleotides matching TRBD2. The V segment lost 3 bases and the J segment 2 bases; nucleotides outside the gene matches: 2. Per germline, CDR1 SGDLS and CDR2 YYNGEE. This CDR3 region has 15 residues. CDR3 protein: CASSGGLADTDTQYF. The CDR3 DNA is TGTGCCAGCAGCGGGGGACTAGCGGACACAGATACGCAGTATTTT.

This clone appeared once. Other nucleotide sequences from this sample produce the same CDR3. The V gene is TRBV7-2, the J gene TRBJ1-2; 8 bases match TRBD1. Germline CDR1 reads SGHTA; CDR2 reads FQGNSA. The CDR3 totals 14 residues. V lost 2 bases and J lost 1; bases outside the gene matches: 0. The CDR3, as DNA: TGTGCCAGCAGCTTAACAGGGGGTAACTATGGCTACACCTTC. Protein product: CASSLTGGNYGYTF. The whole variable domain, filled in from reference TRBV7-2 and TRBJ1-2, reads GAGVSQSPSNKVTEKGKDVELRCDPISGHTALYWYRQSLGQGLEFLIYFQGNSAPDKSGLPSDRFSAERTGGSVSTLTIQRTQQEDSAVYLCASSLTGGNYGYTFGSGTRLTVV.

This clone was observed a single time. The chain carries TRBV11-3 and TRBJ1-2, with 7 bases aligning to TRBD1. The CDR3 has 13 amino acids. The V gene's germline CDR1 is SGHNT and CDR2 YENEEA. V lost 3 bases, J lost 5 bases, and 3 bases stayed unmatched. The CDR3 DNA reads as TGTGCCAGCAGCTTCCGGGACAGATATGGCTACACCTTC. Translation gives CASSFRDRYGYTF.

This clone was detected once. One end of the junction varies from germline; a read error may be responsible. This chain links TRBV29-1 with TRBJ1-1; D is unclear. Per the germline V gene, CDR1 is SQVTM and CDR2 is ANQGSEA. The CDR3 length is 13 residues. Written as DNA, the CDR3 is TGCAACGTTCCGCCCCGTAGCGGCATTTCCGCTTTCTTT. Translation gives CNVPPRSGISAFF.

On this clone: This same CDR3 is encoded by further DNA sequences in the sample. The chain is built from TRBV18 and TRBJ2-1; maybe TRBD1 (5 bases). CDR3 length: 15 amino acids. Germline V gene sequence: CDR1 KGHSH, CDR2 LQKENI. V shed 1 base and J shed 2 bases, with 9 bases lying between them. CDR3: CASSPLRGTYNEQFF. The CDR3 DNA follows: TGTGCCAGCTCACCACTTAGGGGAACCTACAATGAGCAGTTCTTC.

The table lists this clone with a count of one. The chain carries TRBV11-2 and TRBJ2-7; D is unresolved. Germline CDR1 is SGHAT and CDR2 is FQNNGV. The CDR3 has 15 residues. The V and J ends lost 1 base and 6 bases respectively, with 16 bases between them. The CDR3 loop reads CASSLGRPPLGEQYF. CDR3 bases: TGTGCCAGCAGCTTAGGTCGGCCGCCTTTGGGCGAGCAGTACTTC.

V and J are TRBV6-5 and TRBJ1-1; no reliable D call. The CDR3 is 15 amino acids. The V gene's germline CDR1 is MNHEY and CDR2 SVGAGI. V lost 0 bases and J 4 bases, leaving 12 bases between the germline ends. The CDR3 loop reads CASSYSGGQFTEAFF. Here the CDR3 DNA reads TGTGCCAGCAGTTACTCAGGCGGGCAGTTCACTGAAGCTTTCTTT.

The chain combines TRBV6-1 with TRBJ2-2, with D unresolved. V was shortened by 3 bases and J by 3 bases, with 8 bases between the two germline ends. Germline assignment: CDR1 MNHNS and CDR2 SASEGT. CDR3 length: 14 residues. The CDR3 spells CASSDRRHTGELFF. The CDR3 coding sequence is TGTGCCAGCAGTGACAGGAGACACACCGGGGAGCTGTTTTTT.

The chain's CDR3 is CASSLGQGSYNSPLHF. Here the CDR3 DNA reads TGTGCCAGCAGCTTGGGACAGGGCTCCTATAATTCACCCCTCCACTTT. The rearrangement uses TRBV11-3 and TRBJ1-6; TRBD1 matches at 9 bases. V dropped 3 bases and J dropped 0; count of bases not matched to a gene: 0. CDR1 is SGHNT and CDR2 is YENEEA in the germline V gene. The length of the CDR3 is 16 residues.

The chain links TRBV7-3 to TRBJ2-3, with D tentatively TRBD2 (5 bases). V lost 5 bases and J 6 bases, leaving 9 bases between the germline ends. This CDR3 region has 12 residues. CDR1 and CDR2 (germline): SGHTA, FQGTGA. CDR3 nucleotides: TGTGCCAGCAGCCAGGACTCGGATACGCAGTATTTT. The encoded protein is CASSQDSDTQYF.

The gene calls are TRBV10-3 and TRBJ1-5; TRBD1 is a possible D gene (6 bases). Looked up from germline, CDR1 is ENHRY and CDR2 is SYGVKD. The CDR3 has 14 residues. V shed 8 bases and J shed 3 bases, with 14 bases lying between them. This CDR3 is CAIAGRGDNQPQHF. CDR3 in DNA: TGTGCCATCGCAGGCAGGGGAGACAATCAGCCCCAGCATTTT.

J is TRBJ2-7 and V is TRBV6-5; possible D gene TRBD2, 7 bases. This CDR3 contains 16 residues. Germline assignment: CDR1 MNHEY and CDR2 SVGAGI. V shed 2 bases and J shed 3 bases, with 17 bases lying between them. The CDR3 DNA reads as TGTGCCAGCAGTTACCCCCGGGGGGACATCAACTACGAGCAGTACTTC. Translated, it gives CASSYPRGDINYEQYF.

The CDR3 here is CAWSYGQLHQPQHF. Written as DNA, the CDR3 is TGTGCCTGGAGTTACGGACAGCTTCATCAGCCCCAGCATTTT. The genes are TRBV30 and TRBJ1-5; tentative D call: TRBD1 (6 bases). CDR1 is GTSNPN and CDR2 is SVGIG in the germline V gene (reference sequence). Trimming took 2 bases from V and 5 from J, leaving 13 bases between them. The CDR3 consists of 14 residues.

V and J are TRBV21-1 and TRBJ1-1. TRBV21-1 is classified as a pseudogene. The CDR3 runs 14 residues. The CDR3, as DNA: TGTGCCAGCAGCAAAGGGGTAGGGCCCACTGAAGCTTTCTTT. It translates to CASSKGVGPTEAFF.

The genes are TRBV7-2 and TRBJ2-5, with D possibly TRBD2 on 6 matching bases. Trimming stripped 1 base from V and 0 bases from J, with 18 bases between. From germline, CDR1 is SGHTA and CDR2 FQGNSA. The CDR3 sequence is 18 residues long. CDR3 region: CASSLEGLGGAYQETQYF. In DNA form, the CDR3 reads TGTGCCAGCAGCTTAGAGGGTTTGGGGGGAGCGTACCAAGAGACCCAGTACTTC.

The rearrangement links TRBV5-1 to TRBJ2-1; possible D gene TRBD2, 5 bases. Trimming removed 0 bases from V and 0 bases from J, with 7 bases in between. The CDR3 consists of 15 residues. The germline V gene has CDR1 SGHRS and CDR2 YFSETQ. As DNA, the CDR3 is TGCGCCAGCAGCTTGGAGAGCGGCTCCTACAATGAGCAGTTCTTC. Residues: CASSLESGSYNEQFF.

This chain uses TRBV4-3 with TRBJ2-3; D uncertain. Trimming cost V 2 bases and J 2 bases, with 17 bases left between them. This CDR3 comprises 17 residues. Germline V lookup: CDR1 LGHNA, CDR2 YSLEER. CDR3 DNA sequence: TGCGCCAGCAGCCAATTCGGGCCTTCTCAATCCACAGATACGCAGTATTTT. Translating it yields CASSQFGPSQSTDTQYF.

The chain joins TRBV27 to TRBJ2-2; D is undetermined. With 8 bases removed from V and 5 bases from J, the gap between germline ends came to 6 bases. The germline V gene encodes CDR1 MNHEY and CDR2 SMNVEV (reference sequence). There are 11 residues in the CDR3. CDR3 in DNA: TGTGCCAGCCGGAAAACCGGGGAGCTGTTTTTT. It yields the protein CASRKTGELFF.